The rows below give T cell receptor beta chains drawn from one sample of a study of response to subunit inactivated influenza vaccine. One entry per CDR3 protein, called by TCRdb with MiXCR from the RT-PCR reads. Among hundreds of thousands of distinct CDR3 sequences, about 11% were seen once, and the ten largest hold about 10%. The same sample was also studied in work on T cells expressing NK-cell markers.

The sequencing used PBMCs from blood, collected on the day of vaccination. These receptor sequences come from a man aged 45-60 years who received an inactivated influenza vaccine. Both conserved end residues are part of each CDR3. Clone size is stated in some rows and not others, as once, few, many or a class when expanded.

15,TRBV2,many,CASSLNRATNEKLFF
16,TRBV12-3/TRBV12-4,few,CASSPRQAVVNEPQFF
14,TRBV20-1,few,CSARDRTTNEKLFF
15,TRBV10-3,NA,CAIRLTGTAYNEQFF
13,TRBV5-1,NA,CASRDYGANVLTF
14,TRBV29-1,NA,CSVDRGGSYNEQFF
16,TRBV10-3,many,CAISRTGTASSYEQYF
16,TRBV24-1,NA,CATSDPLQGYTGELFF
11,TRBV29-1,NA,CSVRGWDGYTF
15,TRBV6-5,few,CASSSRASGTYEQYF
14,TRBV15,few,CATSRGSGFETQYF
16,TRBV27,many,CASSLLAAPGTDTQYF
14,TRBV20-1,NA,CSARDGDNSYEQYF
15,TRBV7-9,few,CASSLDRGGTYEQYF
13,TRBV18,few,CASFKSQQETQYF
16,TRBV12-3/TRBV12-4,NA,CASSPSGFSSGNTIYF
15,TRBV27,few,CASRKTSGRADEQFF
15,TRBV19,few,CASSLRVTGWEGYTF
16,TRBV19,few,CASSIRGRSNTGELFF
17,TRBV7-2,few,CASSFGLAGGNQETQYF
14,TRBV18,few,CASSPLGQTYGYTF
13,TRBV20-1,few,CSAWTGKDYGYTF
13,TRBV7-9,few,CASRTGQKETQYF
13,TRBV20-1,few,CSARTTGIYGYTF
15,TRBV4-3,NA,CASSLQRIRSYEQYF
15,TRBV7-2,few,CASSLIGEGYYEQYF
15,TRBV12-3/TRBV12-4,NA,CASSFIRALNTEAFF